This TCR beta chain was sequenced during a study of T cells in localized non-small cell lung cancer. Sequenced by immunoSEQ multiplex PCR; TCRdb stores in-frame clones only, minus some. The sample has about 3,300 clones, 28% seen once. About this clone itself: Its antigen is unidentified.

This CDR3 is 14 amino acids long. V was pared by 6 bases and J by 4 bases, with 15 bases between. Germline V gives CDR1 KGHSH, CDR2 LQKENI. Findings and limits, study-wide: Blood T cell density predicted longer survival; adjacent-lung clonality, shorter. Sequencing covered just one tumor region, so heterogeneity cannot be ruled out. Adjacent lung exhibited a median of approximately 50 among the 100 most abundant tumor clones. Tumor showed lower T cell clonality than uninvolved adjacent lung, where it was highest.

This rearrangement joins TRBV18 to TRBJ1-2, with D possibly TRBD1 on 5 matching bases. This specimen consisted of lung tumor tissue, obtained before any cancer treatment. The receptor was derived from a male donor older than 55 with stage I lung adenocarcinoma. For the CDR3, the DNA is TGTGCCAGCTCGCCCCAGACAGATCTCTATGGCTACACCTTC. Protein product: CASSPQTDLYGYTF.